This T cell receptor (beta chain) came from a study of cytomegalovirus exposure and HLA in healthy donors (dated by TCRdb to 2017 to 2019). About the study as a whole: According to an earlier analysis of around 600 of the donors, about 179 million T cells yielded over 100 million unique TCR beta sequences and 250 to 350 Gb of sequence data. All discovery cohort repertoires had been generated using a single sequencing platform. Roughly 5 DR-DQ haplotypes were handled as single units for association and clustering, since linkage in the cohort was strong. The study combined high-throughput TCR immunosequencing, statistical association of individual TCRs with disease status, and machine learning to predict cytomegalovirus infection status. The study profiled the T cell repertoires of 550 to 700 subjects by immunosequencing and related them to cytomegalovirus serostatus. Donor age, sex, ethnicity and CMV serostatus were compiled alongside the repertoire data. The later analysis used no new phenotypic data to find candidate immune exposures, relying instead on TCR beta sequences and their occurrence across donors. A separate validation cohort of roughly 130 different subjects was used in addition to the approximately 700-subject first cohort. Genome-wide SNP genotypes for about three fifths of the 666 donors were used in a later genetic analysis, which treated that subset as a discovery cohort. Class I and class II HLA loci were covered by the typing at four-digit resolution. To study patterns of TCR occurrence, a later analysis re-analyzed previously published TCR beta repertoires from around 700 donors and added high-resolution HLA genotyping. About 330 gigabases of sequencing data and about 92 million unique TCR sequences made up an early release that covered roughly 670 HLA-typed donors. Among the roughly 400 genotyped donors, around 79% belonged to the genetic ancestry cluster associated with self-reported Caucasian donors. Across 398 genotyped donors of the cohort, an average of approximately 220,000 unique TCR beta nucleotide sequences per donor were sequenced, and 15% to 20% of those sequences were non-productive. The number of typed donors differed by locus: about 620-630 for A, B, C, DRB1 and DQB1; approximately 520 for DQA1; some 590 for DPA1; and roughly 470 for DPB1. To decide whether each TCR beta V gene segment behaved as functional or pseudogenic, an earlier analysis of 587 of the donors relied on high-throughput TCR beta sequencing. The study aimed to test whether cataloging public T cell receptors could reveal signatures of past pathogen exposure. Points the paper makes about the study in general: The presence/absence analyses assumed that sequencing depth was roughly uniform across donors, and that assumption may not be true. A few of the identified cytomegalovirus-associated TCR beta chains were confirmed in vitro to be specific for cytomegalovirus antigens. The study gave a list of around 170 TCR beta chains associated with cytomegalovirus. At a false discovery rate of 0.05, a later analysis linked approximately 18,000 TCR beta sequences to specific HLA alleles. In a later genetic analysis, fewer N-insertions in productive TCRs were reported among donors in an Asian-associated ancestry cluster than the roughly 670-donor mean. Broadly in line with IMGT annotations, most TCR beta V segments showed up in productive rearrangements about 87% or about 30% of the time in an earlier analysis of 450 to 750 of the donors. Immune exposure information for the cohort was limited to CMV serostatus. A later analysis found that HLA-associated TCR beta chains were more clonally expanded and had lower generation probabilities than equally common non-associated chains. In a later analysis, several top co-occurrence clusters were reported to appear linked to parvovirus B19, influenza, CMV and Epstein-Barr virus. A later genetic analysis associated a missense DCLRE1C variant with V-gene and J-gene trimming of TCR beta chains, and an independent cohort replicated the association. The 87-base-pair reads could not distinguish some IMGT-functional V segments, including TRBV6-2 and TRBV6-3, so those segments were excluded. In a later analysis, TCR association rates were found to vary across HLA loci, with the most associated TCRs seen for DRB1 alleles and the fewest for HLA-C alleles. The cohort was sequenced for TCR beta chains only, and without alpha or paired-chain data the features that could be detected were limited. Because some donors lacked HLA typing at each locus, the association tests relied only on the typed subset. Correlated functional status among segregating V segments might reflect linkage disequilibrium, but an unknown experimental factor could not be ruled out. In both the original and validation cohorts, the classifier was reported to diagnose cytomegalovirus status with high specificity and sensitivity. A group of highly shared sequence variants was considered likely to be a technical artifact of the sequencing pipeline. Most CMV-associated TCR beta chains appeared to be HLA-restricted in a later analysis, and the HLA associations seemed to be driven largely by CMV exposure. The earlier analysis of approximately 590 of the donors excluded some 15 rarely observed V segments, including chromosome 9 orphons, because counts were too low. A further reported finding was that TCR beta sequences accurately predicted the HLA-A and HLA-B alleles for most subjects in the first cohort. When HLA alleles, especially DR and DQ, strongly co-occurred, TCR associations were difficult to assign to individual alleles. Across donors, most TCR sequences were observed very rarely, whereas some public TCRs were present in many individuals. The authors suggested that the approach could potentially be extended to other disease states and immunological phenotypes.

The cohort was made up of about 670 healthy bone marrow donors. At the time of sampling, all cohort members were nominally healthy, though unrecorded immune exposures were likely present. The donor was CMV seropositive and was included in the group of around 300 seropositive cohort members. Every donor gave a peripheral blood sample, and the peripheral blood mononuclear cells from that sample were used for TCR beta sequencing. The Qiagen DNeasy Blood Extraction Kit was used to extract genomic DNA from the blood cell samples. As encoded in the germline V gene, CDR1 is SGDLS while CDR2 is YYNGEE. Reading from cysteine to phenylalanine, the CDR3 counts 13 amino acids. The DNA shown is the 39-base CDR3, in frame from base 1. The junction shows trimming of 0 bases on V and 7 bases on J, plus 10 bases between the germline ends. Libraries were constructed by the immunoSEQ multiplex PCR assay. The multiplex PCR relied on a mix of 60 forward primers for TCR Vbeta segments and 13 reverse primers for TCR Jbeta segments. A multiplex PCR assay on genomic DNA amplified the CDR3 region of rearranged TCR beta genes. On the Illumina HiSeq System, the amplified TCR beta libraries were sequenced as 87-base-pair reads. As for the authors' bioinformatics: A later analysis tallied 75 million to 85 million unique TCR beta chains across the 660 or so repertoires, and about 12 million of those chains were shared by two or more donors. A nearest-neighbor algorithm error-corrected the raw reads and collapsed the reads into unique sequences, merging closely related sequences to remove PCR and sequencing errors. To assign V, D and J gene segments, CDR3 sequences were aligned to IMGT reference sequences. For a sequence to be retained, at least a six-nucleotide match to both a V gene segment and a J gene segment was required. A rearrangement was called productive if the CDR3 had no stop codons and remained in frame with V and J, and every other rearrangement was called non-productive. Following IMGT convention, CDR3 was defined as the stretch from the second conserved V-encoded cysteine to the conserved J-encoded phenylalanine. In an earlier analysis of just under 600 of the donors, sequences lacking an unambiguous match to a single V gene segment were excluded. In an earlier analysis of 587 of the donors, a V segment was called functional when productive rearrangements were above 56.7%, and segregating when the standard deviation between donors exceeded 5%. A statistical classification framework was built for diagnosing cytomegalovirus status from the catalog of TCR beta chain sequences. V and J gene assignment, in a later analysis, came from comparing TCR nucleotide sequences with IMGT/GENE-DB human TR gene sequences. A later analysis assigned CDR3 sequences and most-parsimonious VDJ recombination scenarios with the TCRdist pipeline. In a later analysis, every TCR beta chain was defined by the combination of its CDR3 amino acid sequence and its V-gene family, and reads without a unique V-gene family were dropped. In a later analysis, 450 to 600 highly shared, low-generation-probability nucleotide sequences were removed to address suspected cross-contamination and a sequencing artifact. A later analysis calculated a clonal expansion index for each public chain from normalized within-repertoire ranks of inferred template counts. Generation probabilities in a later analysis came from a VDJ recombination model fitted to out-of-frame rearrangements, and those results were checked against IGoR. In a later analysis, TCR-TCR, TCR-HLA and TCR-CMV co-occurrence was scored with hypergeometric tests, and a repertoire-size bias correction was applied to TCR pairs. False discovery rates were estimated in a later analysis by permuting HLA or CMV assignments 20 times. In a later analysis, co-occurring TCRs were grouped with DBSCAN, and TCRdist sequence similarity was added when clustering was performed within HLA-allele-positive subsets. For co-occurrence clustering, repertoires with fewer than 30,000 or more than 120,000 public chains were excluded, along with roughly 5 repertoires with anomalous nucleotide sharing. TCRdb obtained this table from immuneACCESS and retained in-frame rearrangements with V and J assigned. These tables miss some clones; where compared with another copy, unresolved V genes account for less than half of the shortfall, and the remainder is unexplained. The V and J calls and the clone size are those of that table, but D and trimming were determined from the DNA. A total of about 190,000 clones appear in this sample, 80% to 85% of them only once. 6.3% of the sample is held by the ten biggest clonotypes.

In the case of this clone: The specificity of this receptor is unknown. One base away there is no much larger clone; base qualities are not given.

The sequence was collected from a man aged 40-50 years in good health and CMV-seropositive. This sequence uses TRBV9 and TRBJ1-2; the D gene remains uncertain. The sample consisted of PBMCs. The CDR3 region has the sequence CASSVVSGTGYTF. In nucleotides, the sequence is TGTGCCAGCAGCGTAGTGTCGGGAACTGGCTACACCTTC.